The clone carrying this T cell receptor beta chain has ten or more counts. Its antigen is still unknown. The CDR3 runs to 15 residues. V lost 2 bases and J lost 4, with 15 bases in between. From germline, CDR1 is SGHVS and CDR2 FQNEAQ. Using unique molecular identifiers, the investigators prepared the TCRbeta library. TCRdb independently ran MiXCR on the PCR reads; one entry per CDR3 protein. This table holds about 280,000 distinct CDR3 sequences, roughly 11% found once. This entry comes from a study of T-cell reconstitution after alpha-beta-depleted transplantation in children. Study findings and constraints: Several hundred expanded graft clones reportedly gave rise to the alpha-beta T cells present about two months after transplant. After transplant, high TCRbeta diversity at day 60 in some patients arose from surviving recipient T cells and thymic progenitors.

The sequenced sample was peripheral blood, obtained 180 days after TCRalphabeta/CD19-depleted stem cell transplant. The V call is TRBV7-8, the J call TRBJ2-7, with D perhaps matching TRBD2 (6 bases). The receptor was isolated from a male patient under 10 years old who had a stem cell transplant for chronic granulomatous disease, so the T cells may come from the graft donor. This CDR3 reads CASSLLGRGIYEQYF. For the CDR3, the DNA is TGTGCCAGCAGCTTACTCGGGAGAGGGATATACGAGCAGTACTTC.